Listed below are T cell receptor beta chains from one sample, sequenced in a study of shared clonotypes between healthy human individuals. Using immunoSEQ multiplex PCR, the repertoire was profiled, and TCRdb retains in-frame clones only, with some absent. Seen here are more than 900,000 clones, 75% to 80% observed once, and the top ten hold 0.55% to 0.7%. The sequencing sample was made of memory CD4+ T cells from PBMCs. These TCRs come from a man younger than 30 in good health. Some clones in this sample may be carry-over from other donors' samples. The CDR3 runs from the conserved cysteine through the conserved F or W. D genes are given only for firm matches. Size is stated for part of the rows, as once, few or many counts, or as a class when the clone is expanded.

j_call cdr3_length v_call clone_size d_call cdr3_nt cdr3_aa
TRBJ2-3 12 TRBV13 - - TGTGCCAGCAGTCAGGACACAGATACGCAGTATTTT CASSQDTDTQYF
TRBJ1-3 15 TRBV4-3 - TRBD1 TGCGCCAGCAGCCAAGAGGACAGGGAAGGAAACACCATATATTTT CASSQEDREGNTIYF
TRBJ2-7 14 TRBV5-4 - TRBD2 TGTGCCAGCAGTTCCCTAGCGGCGACCTACGAGCAGTACTTC CASSSLAATYEQYF
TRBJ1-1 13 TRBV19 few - TGTGCCAGAATCCCAGAACTGAACACTGAAGCTTTCTTT CARIPELNTEAFF
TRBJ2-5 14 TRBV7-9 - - TGTGCCAGCAGCGCCTGGCAGGCACAAGAGACCCAGTACTTC CASSAWQAQETQYF
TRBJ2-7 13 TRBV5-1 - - TGCGCCAGCGCCCCTGAGGGCTCCTACGAGCAGTACTTC CASAPEGSYEQYF
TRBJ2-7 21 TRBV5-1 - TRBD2 TGCGCCAGCAGCTCCTTTCCATCGGGGCTAGCGGGAGAAAAAATTACCCACGAGCAGTACTTC CASSSFPSGLAGEKITHEQYF
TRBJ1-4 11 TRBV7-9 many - TGTGCCAGCAGCCGTACAGGGATTCTGTTTTTT CASSRTGILFF
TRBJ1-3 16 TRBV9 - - TGTGCCAGCAGCGTAGAAGTCAGGGACCCTGGAAACACCATATATTTT CASSVEVRDPGNTIYF
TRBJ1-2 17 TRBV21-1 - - TGTGCCAGCAGCACTCAAGGAGGGACCGGTGCTAACTATGGCTACACCTTC CASSTQGGTGANYGYTF
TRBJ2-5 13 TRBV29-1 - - TGCAGCGCCGGCGCACGGATCCAAGAGACCCAGTACTTC CSAGARIQETQYF
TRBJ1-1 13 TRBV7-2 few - TGTGCCAGCAGCTTTCAGCAGGGAACTGAAGCTTTCTTT CASSFQQGTEAFF
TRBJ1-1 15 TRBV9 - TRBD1 TGTGCCAGCAGCGTAGATGGACAGGGGGACACTGAAGCTTTCTTT CASSVDGQGDTEAFF
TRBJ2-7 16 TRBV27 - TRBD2 TGTGCCAGCAGTCGCCCGGGGGGTCAGCTCTCCTACGAGCAGTACTTC CASSRPGGQLSYEQYF
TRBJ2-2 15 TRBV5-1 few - TGCGCCAGCAGCTTGGCCAGGAGATACACCGGGGAGCTGTTTTTT CASSLARRYTGELFF
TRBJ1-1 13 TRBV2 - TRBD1 TGTGCCAGCGCCGACAGGGAGGACACTGAAGCTTTCTTT CASADREDTEAFF
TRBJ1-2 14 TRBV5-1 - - TGCGCCAGCAGCTCCGCAGGGCAAAACTATGGCTACACCTTC CASSSAGQNYGYTF
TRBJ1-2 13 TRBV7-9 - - TGTGCCAGCAGCTTACTGGGGGGCTATGGCTACACCTTC CASSLLGGYGYTF
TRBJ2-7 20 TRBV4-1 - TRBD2 TGCGCCAGCAGCCGCCTTAAGGGTAGTGGGAGCGGGAGGAGCTCCTACGAGCAGTACTTC CASSRLKGSGSGRSSYEQYF
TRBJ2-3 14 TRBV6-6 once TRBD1 TGTGCCAGCAGTCCAGGGGGCCAGGCAGATACGCAGTATTTT CASSPGGQADTQYF
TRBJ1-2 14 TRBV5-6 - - TGTGCCAGCAGCTTGGGGACCAGGACCTATGGCTACACCTTC CASSLGTRTYGYTF
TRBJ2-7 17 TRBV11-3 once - TGTGCCAGCAGCTTAGATTCGGGACAAACTGTCTCCTACGAGCAGTACTTC CASSLDSGQTVSYEQYF
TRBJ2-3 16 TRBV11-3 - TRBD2 TGTGCCAGCAGCCCGGGACTAGCGGAAGAAAGAGATACGCAGTATTTT CASSPGLAEERDTQYF
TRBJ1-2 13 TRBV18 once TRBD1 TGTGCCAGCTCACCAGGGACAGGGGAAGGCTACACCTTC CASSPGTGEGYTF
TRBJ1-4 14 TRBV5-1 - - TGCGCCAGCAGCCCGGGACTCGAGGATGAAAAACTGTTTTTT CASSPGLEDEKLFF
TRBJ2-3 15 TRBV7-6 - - TGTGCCAGCGGACAGGGAGCGGGAGCTTTGGATACGCAGTATTTT CASGQGAGALDTQYF
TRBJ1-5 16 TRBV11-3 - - TGTGCCAGCAGCTTAGATCCTGGGGAGCCTAATCAGCCCCAGCATTTT CASSLDPGEPNQPQHF
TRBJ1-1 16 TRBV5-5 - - TGTGCCAGCAGCTTGGTCGCCGGAATGATGAACACTGAAGCTTTCTTT CASSLVAGMMNTEAFF
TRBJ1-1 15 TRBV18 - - TGTGCCAGCTCACCGGTTGGGGCGGGAAACACTGAAGCTTTCTTT CASSPVGAGNTEAFF
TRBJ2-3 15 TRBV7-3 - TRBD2 TGTGCCAGCAGCCCTAGCGGGAGGGCCGGAGATACGCAGTATTTT CASSPSGRAGDTQYF
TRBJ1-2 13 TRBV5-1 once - TGCGCCAGCAGCTTAGGCAGCTCGTCGGGCTACACCTTC CASSLGSSSGYTF
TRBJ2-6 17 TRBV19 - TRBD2 TGTGCCAGTAGCGGGCTAGCGGGGGACTCTGGGGCCAACGTCCTGACTTTC CASSGLAGDSGANVLTF
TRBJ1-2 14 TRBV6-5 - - TGTGCCAGCAGTTACGGGGGGCCTAACTATGGCTACACCTTC CASSYGGPNYGYTF
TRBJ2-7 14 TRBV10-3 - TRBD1 TGTGCCATCAGTGAGTCTATCGGGACAGTCGAGCAGTACTTC CAISESIGTVEQYF
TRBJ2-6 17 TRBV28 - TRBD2 TGTGCCAGCAGTCTACCCTCGGGGGGTCCAGGGGCCAACGTCCTGACTTTC CASSLPSGGPGANVLTF
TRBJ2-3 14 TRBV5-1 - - TGCGCCAGCTCTGCCGGGTTGGGCACAGATACGCAGTATTTT CASSAGLGTDTQYF
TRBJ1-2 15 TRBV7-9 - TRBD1 TGTGCCAGCAGCTTAGGGACAGGAACTAACTATGGCTACACCTTC CASSLGTGTNYGYTF
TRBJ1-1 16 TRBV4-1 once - TGCGCCAGCAGCCTCCAAGGGGGGGGTGCTGGCACTGAAGCTTTCTTT CASSLQGGGAGTEAFF
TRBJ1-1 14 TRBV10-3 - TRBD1 TGTGCCATCAGGGACAGGGTAAGAGACACTGAAGCTTTCTTT CAIRDRVRDTEAFF
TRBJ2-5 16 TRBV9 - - TGTGCCAGCAGCTCCCACAGGGAAGGAGGAGGAGAGACCCAGTACTTC CASSSHREGGGETQYF
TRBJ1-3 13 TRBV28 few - TGTGCCAGCAGTTACGGGACTGGAAACACCATATATTTT CASSYGTGNTIYF
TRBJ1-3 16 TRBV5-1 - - TGCGCCAGCAGCCCGCTAAACTCTTTCTCTGGAAACACCATATATTTT CASSPLNSFSGNTIYF
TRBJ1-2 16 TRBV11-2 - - TGTGCCAGCAGCTTAGATGAGGGGTTGAGGGGTAAAGGCTACACCTTC CASSLDEGLRGKGYTF
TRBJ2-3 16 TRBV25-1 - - TGTGCCAGCGGAACGCATCTCCTCGCCCGTGGGGATACGCAGTATTTT CASGTHLLARGDTQYF
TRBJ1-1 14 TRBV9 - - TGTGCCAGCAGCGTCGAGGGAAGTTGGACTGAAGCTTTCTTT CASSVEGSWTEAFF
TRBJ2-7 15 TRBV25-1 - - TGTGCCAGCAGTCCCGGACCCCTTCGGGCCTACGAGCAGTACTTC CASSPGPLRAYEQYF
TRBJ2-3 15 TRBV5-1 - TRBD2 TGCGCCAGCAGCGGCGGACTAGCGGGCTCAGATACGCAGTATTTT CASSGGLAGSDTQYF
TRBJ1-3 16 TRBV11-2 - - TGTGCCAGCAGCTTAGCGATGGGCGGCTCTGGAAACACCATATATTTT CASSLAMGGSGNTIYF
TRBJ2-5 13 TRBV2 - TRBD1 TGTGCCAGCACCCGACAGGGCCAAGAGACCCAGTACTTC CASTRQGQETQYF
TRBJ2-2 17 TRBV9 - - TGTGCCAGCAGCGTAGATCCGGGGCTAGTAATCACCGGGGAGCTGTTTTTT CASSVDPGLVITGELFF
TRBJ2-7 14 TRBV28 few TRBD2 TGTGCCAGCAGCCGGGGGGGCCCGGGGTACGAGCAGTACTTC CASSRGGPGYEQYF
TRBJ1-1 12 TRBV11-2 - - TGTGCCAGCAGCCCCCGGGGCACTGAAGCTTTCTTT CASSPRGTEAFF